This T cell receptor beta chain was identified in a study of blood T cell repertoires in COVID-19. Background on the study: The United States, Italy and Spain supplied acute and convalescent COVID-19 samples. PBMCs, B-cell-depleted T cells, or T cells provided the cDNA or gDNA that made up the material.

This clone came up once. CDR1 MGHRA and CDR2 YSYEKL come from the germline V gene. V trimming: 3 bases; J trimming: 7 bases; junction bases outside the gene matches: 12. The CDR3 loop spans 17 amino acids. Methods used by the authors: Reference gene primer amplification yielded estimated nucleated cell counts. TCRdb's table, derived via immunoSEQ multiplex PCR, lists solely in-frame clones and lacks some. That table supplies the V and J calls and clone size; D and trimming were determined from the DNA. The repertoire includes about 210,000 clones, around 86% of them detected once, and under 30% sits in the top ten. Participants were aged about 18 to 89 years from about 25 US areas.

What was sequenced was PBMCs or T cells enriched from blood (not recorded which). The chain is built from TRBV4-1 and TRBJ1-6, with TRBD1 matching 7 bases. The receptor comes from a woman between 40 and 50 years old in a cohort exposed to, infected with or recovered from COVID-19 (not recorded which). The CDR3 loop reads CASSQRDRQTGNSPLHF. CDR3 DNA sequence: TGCGCCAGCAGCCAGAGGGACAGACAAACGGGAAATTCACCCCTCCACTTT.